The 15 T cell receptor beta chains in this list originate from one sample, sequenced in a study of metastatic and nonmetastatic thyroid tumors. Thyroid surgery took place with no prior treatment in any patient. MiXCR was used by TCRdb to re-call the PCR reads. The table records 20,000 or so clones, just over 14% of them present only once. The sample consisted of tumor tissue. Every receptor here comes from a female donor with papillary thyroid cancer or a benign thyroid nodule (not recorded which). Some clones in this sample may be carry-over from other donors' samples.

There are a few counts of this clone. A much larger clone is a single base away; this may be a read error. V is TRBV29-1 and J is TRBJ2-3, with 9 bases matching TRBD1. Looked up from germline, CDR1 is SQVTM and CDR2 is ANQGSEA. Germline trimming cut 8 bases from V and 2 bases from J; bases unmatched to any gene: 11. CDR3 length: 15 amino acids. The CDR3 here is CSLERTGDLTDTQYF. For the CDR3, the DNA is TGCAGCTTGGAAAGGACAGGGGACCTCACAGATACGCAGTATTTT.

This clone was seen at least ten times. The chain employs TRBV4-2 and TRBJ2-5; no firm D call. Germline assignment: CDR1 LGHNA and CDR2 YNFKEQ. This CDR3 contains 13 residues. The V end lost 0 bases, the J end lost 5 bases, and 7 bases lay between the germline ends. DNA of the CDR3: TGTGCCAGCAGCCAAGATTTCGGGGAGACCCAGTACTTC. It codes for CASSQDFGETQYF.

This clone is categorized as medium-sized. The CDR3 protein is CSARGDSGTASEGEKLFF. Written as DNA, the CDR3 is TGCAGTGCTAGGGGGGACTCCGGGACAGCTTCTGAGGGTGAAAAACTGTTTTTT. The chain carries TRBV20-1 and TRBJ1-4; TRBD1 matches 7 bases. The germline V gene encodes CDR1 DFQATT and CDR2 SNEGSKA (reference sequence). The CDR3 extends over 18 amino acids. Unmatched junction bases numbered 20, after V lost 3 bases and J lost 7 bases.

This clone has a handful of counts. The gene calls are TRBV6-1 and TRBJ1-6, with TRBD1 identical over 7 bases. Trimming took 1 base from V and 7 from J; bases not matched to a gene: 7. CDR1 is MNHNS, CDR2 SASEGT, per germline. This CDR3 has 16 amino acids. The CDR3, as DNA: TGTGCCAGCAGTGAAGAAGAAGGCAGGGGGAATTCACCCCTCCACTTT. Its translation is CASSEEEGRGNSPLHF.

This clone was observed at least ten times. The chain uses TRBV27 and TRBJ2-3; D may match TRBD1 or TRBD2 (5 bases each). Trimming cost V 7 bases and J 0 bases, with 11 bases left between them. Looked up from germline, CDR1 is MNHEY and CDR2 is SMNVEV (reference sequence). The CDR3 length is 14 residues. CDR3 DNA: TGTGCCAGCACTCCCTGGGACAGCACAGATACGCAGTATTTT. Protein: CASTPWDSTDTQYF.

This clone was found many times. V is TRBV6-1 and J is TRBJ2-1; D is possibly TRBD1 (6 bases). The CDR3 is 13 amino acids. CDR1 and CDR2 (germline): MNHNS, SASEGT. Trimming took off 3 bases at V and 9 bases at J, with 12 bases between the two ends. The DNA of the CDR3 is TGTGCCAGCAGTGAGCTAGAGGGGGTTGAGCAGTTCTTC. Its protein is CASSELEGVEQFF.

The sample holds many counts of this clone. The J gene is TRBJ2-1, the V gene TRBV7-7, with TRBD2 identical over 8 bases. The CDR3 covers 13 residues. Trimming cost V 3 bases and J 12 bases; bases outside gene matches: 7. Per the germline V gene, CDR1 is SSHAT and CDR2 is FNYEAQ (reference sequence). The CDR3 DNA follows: TGTGCCAGCAGCTTGGAGCGGGAGACAGGGCAGTTCTTC. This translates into CASSLERETGQFF.

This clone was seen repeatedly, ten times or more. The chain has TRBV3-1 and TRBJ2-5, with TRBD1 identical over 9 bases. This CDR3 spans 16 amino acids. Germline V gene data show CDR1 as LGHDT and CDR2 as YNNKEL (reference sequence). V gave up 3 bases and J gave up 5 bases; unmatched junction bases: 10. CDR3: CASSHQPGQGLETQYF. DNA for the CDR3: TGTGCCAGCAGCCATCAACCGGGACAGGGTCTGGAGACCCAGTACTTC.

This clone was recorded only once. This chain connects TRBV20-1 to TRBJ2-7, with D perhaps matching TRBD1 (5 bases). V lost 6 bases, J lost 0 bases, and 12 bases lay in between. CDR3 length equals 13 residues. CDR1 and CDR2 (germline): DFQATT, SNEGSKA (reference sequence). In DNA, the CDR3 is TGCAGTGCGGACCCTAGGGGCTCCTACGAGCAGTACTTC. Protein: CSADPRGSYEQYF.

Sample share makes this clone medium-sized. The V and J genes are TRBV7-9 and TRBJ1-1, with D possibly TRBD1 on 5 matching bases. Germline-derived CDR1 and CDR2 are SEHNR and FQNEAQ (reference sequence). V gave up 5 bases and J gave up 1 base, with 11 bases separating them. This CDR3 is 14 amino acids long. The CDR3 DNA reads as TGTGCCAGCAGCCCGATGGGGCGGAACACTGAAGCTTTCTTT. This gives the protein CASSPMGRNTEAFF. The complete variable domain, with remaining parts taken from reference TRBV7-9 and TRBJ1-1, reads DTGVSQNPRHKITKRGQNVTFRCDPISEHNRLYWYRQTLGQGPEFLTYFQNEAQLEKSRLLSDRFSAERPKGSFSTLEIQRTEQGDSAMYLCASSPMGRNTEAFFGQGTRLTVV.

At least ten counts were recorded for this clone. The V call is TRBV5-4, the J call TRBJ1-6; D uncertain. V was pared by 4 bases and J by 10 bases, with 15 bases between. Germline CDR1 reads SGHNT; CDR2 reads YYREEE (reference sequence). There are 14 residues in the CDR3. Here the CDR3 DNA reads TGTGCCAGCAGCCGAGCCTCCCCGGGATCACCCCTCCACTTT. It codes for CASSRASPGSPLHF. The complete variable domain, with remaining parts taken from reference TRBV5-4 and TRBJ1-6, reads ETGVTQSPTHLIKTRGQQVTLRCSSQSGHNTVSWYQQALGQGPQFIFQYYREEENGRGNFPPRFSGLQFPNYSSELNVNALELDDSALYLCASSRASPGSPLHFGNGTRLTVT.

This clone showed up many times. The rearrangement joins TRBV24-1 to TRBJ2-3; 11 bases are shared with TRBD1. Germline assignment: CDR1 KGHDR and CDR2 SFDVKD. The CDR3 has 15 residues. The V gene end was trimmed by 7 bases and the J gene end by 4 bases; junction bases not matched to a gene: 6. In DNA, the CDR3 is TGTGCCACCAGCGCGGGACAGGGGGATGCAGATACGCAGTATTTT. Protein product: CATSAGQGDADTQYF.

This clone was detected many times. The CDR3 protein is CASSLTGNYGYTF. CDR3 bases: TGTGCCAGCAGCTTGACAGGGAACTATGGCTACACCTTC. The V and J genes are TRBV13 and TRBJ1-2; 7 bases map to TRBD1. With 3 bases clipped from V and 2 bases from J, the junction kept 0 bases outside the gene matches. The length of the CDR3 is 13 residues. Germline CDR1 PRHDT, CDR2 FYEKMQ (reference sequence).

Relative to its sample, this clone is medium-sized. The CDR3 coding sequence is TGTGCCAGCAGGGACAGGGAGGGGTTTTACAATGAGCAGTTCTTC. It translates to CASRDREGFYNEQFF. V and J are TRBV2 and TRBJ2-1; a possible D gene is TRBD1 (8 bases). The CDR3 loop spans 15 amino acids. Trimming cost V 6 bases and J 4 bases, with 16 bases left between them. Germline lookup yields CDR1 SNHLY and CDR2 FYNNEI. The full variable domain, in which reference TRBV2 and TRBJ2-1 provide the parts outside the CDR3, is EPEVTQTPSHQVTQMGQEVILRCVPISNHLYFYWYRQILGQKVEFLVSFYNNEISEKSEIFDDQFSVERPDGSNFTLKIRSTKLEDSAMYFCASRDREGFYNEQFFGPGTRLTVL.

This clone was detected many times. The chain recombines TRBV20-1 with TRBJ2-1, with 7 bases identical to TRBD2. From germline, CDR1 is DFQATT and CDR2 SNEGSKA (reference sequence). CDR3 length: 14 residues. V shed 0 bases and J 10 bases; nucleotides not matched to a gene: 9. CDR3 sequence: CSARDLGGSGEQFF. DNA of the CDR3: TGCAGTGCTAGAGATCTGGGCGGGAGCGGGGAGCAGTTCTTC.